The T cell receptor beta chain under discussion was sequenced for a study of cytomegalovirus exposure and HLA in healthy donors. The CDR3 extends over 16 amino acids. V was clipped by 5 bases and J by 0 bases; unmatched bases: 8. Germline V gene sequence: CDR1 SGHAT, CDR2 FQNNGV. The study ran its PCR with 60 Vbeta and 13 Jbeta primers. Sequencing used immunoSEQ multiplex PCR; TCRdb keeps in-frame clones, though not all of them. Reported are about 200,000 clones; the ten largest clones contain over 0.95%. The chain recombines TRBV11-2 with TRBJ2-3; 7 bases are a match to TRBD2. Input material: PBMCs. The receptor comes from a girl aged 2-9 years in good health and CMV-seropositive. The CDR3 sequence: CASSPYPGRSTDTQYF. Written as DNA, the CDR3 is TGTGCCAGCAGCCCTTATCCCGGGAGGAGCACAGATACGCAGTATTTT.